This T cell receptor (beta chain) was documented in a study of cytomegalovirus exposure and HLA in healthy donors. A multiplex PCR was run with 60 Vbeta primers and 13 Jbeta primers. Per the authors' pipeline: There were about 80 million unique TCR beta chains by a later count, and approximately 12 million of them were shared. The protocol was immunoSEQ multiplex PCR, while the TCRdb copy is restricted to in-frame clones and leaves out a portion. V, J and clone size are taken as reported in that table, and D and trimming were inferred from the DNA itself. This sample has 80,000 or so clones; 55% to 85% occur once, and the top ten carry approximately 12%. Remarks on this clone: Its antigen is unidentified.

The donors, nominally healthy at sampling, likely had unrecorded immune exposures. Points from the study as a whole: Looking again later, the authors saw that most CMV-associated TCR beta chains seemed HLA-restricted. In a later analysis, productive TCRs from donors in an Asian-associated ancestry cluster reportedly carried fewer N-insertions than the cohort mean.

The length of the CDR3 is 15 residues. The junction had 4 bases not matched to a gene; V was cut back by 1 base and J by 2 bases. Germline-derived CDR1 and CDR2 are MGHRA and YSYEKL. The sequence came from a woman in her 40s in good health and CMV-seropositive. The chain recombines TRBV4-1 with TRBJ2-5; TRBD2 matches at 7 bases. Material: PBMCs. CDR3 amino acids: CASSQVPGLQETQYF. DNA of the CDR3: TGCGCCAGCAGCCAAGTACCGGGACTACAAGAGACCCAGTACTTC.